This TCR beta chain came from a study of blood T cell repertoires in COVID-19. Study details: Sites in the United States, Italy and Spain provided acute and convalescent COVID-19 samples.

Germline lookup yields CDR1 PRHDT and CDR2 FYEKMQ (reference sequence). The length of the CDR3 is 14 residues. After removal of 5 bases from V and 8 bases from J, the junction contained 8 bases not matched to a gene. A single count supports this clone. Assay: immunoSEQ multiplex PCR; the TCRdb copy retains only in-frame clones and omits some. The data show hundreds of thousands of clones, around 86% seen once. The chain is built from TRBV13 and TRBJ2-1; TRBD2 aligns across 8 bases. The receptor's source is a middle-aged woman who had recovered from COVID-19. Input material: peripheral blood. The CDR3 region is CASSTGGARDEQFF. CDR3 coding DNA: TGTGCCAGCAGCACGGGGGGGGCCCGGGATGAGCAGTTCTTC.